The clone carrying this T cell receptor (beta chain) was counted at least ten times. TCR beta CDR3 regions were amplified from RNA transcripts. First-round RT-PCR targeting the TCR CDR3 was performed with the HTBI primer set. TCRdb itself ran the multiplex PCR reads through MiXCR, one entry per CDR3 protein. The table lists hundreds of thousands of distinct CDR3 sequences, more than 11% of them singletons. The trim removed 4 bases at V and 1 base at J, leaving 6 bases unmatched. CDR1 is LGHDT, CDR2 YNNKEL, per germline (reference sequence). This CDR3 is built from 15 residues. The sample comes from a study of T cells in Graves' hyperthyroidism and ophthalmopathy. Subjects aged 18 to 65 presented with newly diagnosed hyperthyroidism of less than 2 months' duration. Exclusion followed for patients with uncontrolled infection, other autoimmune disease, pregnancy or lactation. Diagnoses were established using clinical symptoms, serum thyroxine and TRAb, thyroid ultrasound and orbital computed tomography. Sample collection date corresponds to first hyperthyroidism diagnosis, prior to any ophthalmopathy symptoms.

The chain employs TRBV3-1 and TRBJ2-5, with 7 bases fitting TRBD2. The sequenced material came from blood. The clonotype was recovered from a woman aged 30 to 39 with Graves' hyperthyroidism that later progressed to Graves' ophthalmopathy. CDR3 nucleotides: TGTGCCAGCAGCCTACCCGGGACTATCCAAGAGACCCAGTACTTC. Its protein is CASSLPGTIQETQYF.